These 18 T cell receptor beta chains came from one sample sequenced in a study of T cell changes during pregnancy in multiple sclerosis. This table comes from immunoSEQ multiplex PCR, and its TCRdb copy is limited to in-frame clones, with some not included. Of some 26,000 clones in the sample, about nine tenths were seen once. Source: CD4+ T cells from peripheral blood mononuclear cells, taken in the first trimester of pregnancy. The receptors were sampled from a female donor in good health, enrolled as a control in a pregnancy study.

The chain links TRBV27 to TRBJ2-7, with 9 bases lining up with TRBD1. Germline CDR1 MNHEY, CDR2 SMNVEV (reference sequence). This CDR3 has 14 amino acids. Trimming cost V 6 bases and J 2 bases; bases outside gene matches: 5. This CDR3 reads CASSGQGSAYEQYF. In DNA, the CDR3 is TGTGCCAGCAGCGGACAGGGGTCCGCCTACGAGCAGTACTTC.

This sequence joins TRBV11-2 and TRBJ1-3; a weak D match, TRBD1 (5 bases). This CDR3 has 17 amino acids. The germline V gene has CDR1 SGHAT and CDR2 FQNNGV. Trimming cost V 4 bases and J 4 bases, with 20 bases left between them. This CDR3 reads CASSSLRSRDYGNTIYF. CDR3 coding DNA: TGTGCCAGCAGCTCCCTACGGTCCCGGGACTACGGAAACACCATATATTTT.

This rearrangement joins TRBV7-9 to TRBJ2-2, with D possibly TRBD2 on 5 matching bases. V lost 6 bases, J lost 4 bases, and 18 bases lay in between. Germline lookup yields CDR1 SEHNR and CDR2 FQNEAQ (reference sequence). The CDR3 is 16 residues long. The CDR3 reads CASSFLALPSTGELFF. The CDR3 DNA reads TGTGCCAGCAGTTTTCTAGCCCTACCGAGCACCGGGGAGCTGTTTTTT.

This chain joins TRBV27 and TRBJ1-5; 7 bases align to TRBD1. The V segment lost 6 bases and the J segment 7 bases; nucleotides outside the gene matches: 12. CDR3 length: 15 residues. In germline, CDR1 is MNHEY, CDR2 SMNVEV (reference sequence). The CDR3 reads CASSSDRVGRQPQHF. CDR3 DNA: TGTGCCAGCAGCAGCGACAGGGTTGGAAGGCAGCCCCAGCATTTT.

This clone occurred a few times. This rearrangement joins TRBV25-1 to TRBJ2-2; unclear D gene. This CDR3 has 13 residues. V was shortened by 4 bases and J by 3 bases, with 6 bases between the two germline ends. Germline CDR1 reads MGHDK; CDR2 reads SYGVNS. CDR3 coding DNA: TGTGCCAGCAGTGCCAGTTACACCGGGGAGCTGTTTTTT. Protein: CASSASYTGELFF.

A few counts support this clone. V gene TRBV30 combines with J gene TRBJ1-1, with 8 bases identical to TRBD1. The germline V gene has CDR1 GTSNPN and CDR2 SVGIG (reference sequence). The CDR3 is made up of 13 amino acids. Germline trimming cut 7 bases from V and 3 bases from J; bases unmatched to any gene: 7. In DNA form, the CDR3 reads TGTGCCTCCGGCGGACAGGGCGACACTGAAGCTTTCTTT. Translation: CASGGQGDTEAFF.

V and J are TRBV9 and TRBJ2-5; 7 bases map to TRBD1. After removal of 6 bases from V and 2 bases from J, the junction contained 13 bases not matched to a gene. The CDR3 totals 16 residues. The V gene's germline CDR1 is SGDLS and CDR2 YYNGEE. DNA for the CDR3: TGTGCCAGCACCCAGGGGGTAGCAGGTGGACAAGAGACCCAGTACTTC. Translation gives CASTQGVAGGQETQYF.

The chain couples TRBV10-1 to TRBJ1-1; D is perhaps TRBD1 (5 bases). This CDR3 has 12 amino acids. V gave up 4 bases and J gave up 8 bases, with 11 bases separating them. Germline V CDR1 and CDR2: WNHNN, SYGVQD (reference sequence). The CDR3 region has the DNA TGCGCCAGCAGTGCAGGGATCGGCGAAGCTTTCTTT. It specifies CASSAGIGEAFF.

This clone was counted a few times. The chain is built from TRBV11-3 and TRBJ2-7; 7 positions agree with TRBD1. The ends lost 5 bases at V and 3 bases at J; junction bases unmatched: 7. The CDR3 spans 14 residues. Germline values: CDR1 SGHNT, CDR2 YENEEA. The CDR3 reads CASSVTGQNYEQYF. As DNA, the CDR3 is TGTGCCAGCAGCGTAACGGGACAGAACTACGAGCAGTACTTC.

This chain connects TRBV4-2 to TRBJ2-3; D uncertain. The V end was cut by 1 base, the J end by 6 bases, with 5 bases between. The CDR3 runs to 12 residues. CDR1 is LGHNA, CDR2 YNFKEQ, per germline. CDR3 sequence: CASSQAGDTQYF. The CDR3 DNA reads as TGTGCCAGCAGCCAAGCCGGGGATACGCAGTATTTT.

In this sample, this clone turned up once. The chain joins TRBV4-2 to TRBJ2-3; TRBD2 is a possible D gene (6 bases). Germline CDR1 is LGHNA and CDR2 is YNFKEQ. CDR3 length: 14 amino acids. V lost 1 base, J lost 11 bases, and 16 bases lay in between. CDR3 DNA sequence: TGTGCCAGCAGCCAAGCAGTCGGCGGGGAAGGGCAGTATTTT. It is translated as CASSQAVGGEGQYF.

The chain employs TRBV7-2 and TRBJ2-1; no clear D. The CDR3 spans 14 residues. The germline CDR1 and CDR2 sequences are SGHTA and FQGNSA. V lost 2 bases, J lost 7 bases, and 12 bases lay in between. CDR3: CASSLQVVANEQFF. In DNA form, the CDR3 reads TGTGCCAGCAGCTTACAGGTGGTGGCGAATGAGCAGTTCTTC.

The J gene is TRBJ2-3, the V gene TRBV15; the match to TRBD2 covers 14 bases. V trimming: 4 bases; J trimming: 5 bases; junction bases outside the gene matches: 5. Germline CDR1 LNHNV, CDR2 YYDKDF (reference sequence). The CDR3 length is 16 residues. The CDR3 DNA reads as TGTGCCACCAGCACCCGGACTAGCGGGGGGCTAGATACGCAGTATTTT. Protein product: CATSTRTSGGLDTQYF.

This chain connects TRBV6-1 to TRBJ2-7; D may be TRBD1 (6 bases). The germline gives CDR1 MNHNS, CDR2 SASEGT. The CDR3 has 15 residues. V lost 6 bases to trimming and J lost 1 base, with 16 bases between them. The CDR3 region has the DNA TGTGCCAGCAGATTATCAGGGGATTGGTCCTACGAGCAGTACTTC. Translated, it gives CASRLSGDWSYEQYF.

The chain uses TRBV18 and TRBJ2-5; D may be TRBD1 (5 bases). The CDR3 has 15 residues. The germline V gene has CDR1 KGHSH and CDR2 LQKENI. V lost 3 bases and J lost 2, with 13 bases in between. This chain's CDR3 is CASSPIGHVQETQYF. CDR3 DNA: TGTGCCAGCTCACCCATAGGACACGTACAAGAGACCCAGTACTTC.

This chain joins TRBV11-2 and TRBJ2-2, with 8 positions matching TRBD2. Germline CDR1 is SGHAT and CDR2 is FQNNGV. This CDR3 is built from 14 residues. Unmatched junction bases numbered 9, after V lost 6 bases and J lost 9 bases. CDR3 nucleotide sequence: TGTGCCAGCAGGTACCCGGGACTAGAATGGGAGCTGTTTTTT. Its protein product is CASRYPGLEWELFF. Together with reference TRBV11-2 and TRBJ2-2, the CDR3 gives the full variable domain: EAGVAQSPRYKIIEKRQSVAFWCNPISGHATLYWYQQILGQGPKLLIQFQNNGVVDDSQLPKDRFSAERLKGVDSTLKIQPAKLEDSAVYLCASRYPGLEWELFFGEGSRLTVL.

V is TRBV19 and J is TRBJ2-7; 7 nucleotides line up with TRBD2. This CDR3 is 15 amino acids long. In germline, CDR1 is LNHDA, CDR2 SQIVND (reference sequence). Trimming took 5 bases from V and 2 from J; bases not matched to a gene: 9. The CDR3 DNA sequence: TGTGCCAGTAGTTCGCTCGGTGGGGGGGCCTACGAGCAGTACTTC. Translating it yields CASSSLGGGAYEQYF.

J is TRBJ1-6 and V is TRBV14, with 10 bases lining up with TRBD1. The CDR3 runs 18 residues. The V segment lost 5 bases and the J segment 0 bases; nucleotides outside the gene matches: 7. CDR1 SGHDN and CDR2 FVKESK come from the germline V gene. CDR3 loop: CASSSGTGEGSYNSPLHF. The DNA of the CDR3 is TGTGCCAGCAGCTCCGGGACAGGGGAAGGCTCCTATAATTCACCCCTCCACTTT.